This TCR beta chain is from a study of control samples from healthy donors and cancer patients. Assay used: immunoSEQ multiplex PCR; TCRdb lists only in-frame clones, some missing. The top ten clones hold about 1.3% of a sample with 75,000 to 100,000 clones, around 86% of them seen once. The specimen sequenced was blood. The clonotype was recovered from a woman aged 45-65 years in good health.

The CDR3: CASSLGGGQRETQYF. The CDR3 coding sequence is TGTGCCAGCAGCTTAGGGGGGGGACAGAGGGAGACCCAGTACTTC. The rearrangement links TRBV11-2 to TRBJ2-5; D may correspond to TRBD1 or TRBD2 (7 bases each). Trimming removed 1 base from V and 5 bases from J, with 14 bases in between. CDR3 length: 15 residues. Looked up from germline, CDR1 is SGHAT and CDR2 is FQNNGV.